This T cell receptor beta chain was captured by sequencing in a study of OX40 agonist ivuxolimab in advanced cancers. Study-wide context: An anti-OX40 (CD134) antibody with agonistic activity, ivuxolimab, was administered to patients. Points from the study as a whole: At doses 0.1 to 3.0 mg/kg, CD4+ and CD8+ clones expanded. Mean expanded clone counts were higher in CD8+ than CD4+ T cells.

Profiled with immunoSEQ multiplex PCR; TCRdb holds only in-frame clones, not every one. This table has over 5,500 clones, 80% to 85% appearing once. Details on this clone: Its antigen is unidentified.

Sequences were derived from CD4+ or CD8+ T cells sorted from blood, sampled in a trial of the OX40 agonist ivuxolimab. This sequence was found in an adult with an advanced solid tumor such as melanoma, head and neck, liver or kidney cancer.

CDR3 bases: TGCAGCGTTGACGAGGGAGAGTACACTGAAGCTTTCTTT. This encodes CSVDEGEYTEAFF. The V call is TRBV29-1, the J call TRBJ1-1; no reliable D call. Deletions cut 3 bases from V and 3 bases from J, with 11 bases between. The CDR3 spans 13 residues. CDR1 SQVTM and CDR2 ANQGSEA come from the germline V gene.